Listed below are T cell receptor beta chains from one sample, sequenced in a study of post-analysis software for immune sequencing data. One entry per CDR3 protein results from TCRdb running MiXCR on the PCR reads. The sample yields about 540,000 distinct CDR3 sequences, under 40% seen once. Input material: blood. The receptors derive from a girl aged 2-17 years with multiple sclerosis. CDR3s include the opening cysteine and the closing phenylalanine or tryptophan. The D gene is left open where the match is weak. Rows may omit the clone size; those that give it use once, few, many or a size class.

size: NA; J: TRBJ2-6; D: NA; V: TRBV7-8; CDR3: CASRRWGGHSSGANVLTF; DNA: TGTGCCAGCAGACGATGGGGGGGGCACAGCTCTGGGGCCAACGTCCTGACTTTC
size: NA; J: TRBJ1-1; D: NA; V: TRBV5-1; CDR3: CASSPGTGNTEALF; DNA: TGCGCCAGCAGCCCAGGGACGGGGAACACTGAAGCTTTGTTT
size: NA; J: TRBJ2-3; D: NA; V: TRBV6-4; CDR3: CASNRHQKGVSDTQYF; DNA: TGTGCCAGCAATAGACACCAGAAGGGCGTCTCAGATACGCAGTATTTT
size: NA; J: TRBJ1-2; D: NA; V: TRBV14; CDR3: CTSSQQGNYGYTF; DNA: TGTACCAGCAGCCAACAGGGAAACTATGGCTACACCTTC
size: few; J: TRBJ1-2; D: NA; V: TRBV20-1; CDR3: CSARDLSGANGYTF; DNA: TGCAGTGCTAGAGATCTTTCTGGAGCCAATGGCTACACCTTC
size: few; J: TRBJ1-2; D: NA; V: TRBV11-1; CDR3: CASSAQGFHGYTF; DNA: TGTGCCAGCAGCGCACAGGGTTTCCATGGCTACACCTTC
size: NA; J: TRBJ2-3; D: NA; V: TRBV20-1; CDR3: CSAPWRTDTQYF; DNA: TGCAGTGCTCCCTGGAGAACAGATACGCAGTATTTT
size: NA; J: TRBJ1-4; D: NA; V: TRBV3-1; CDR3: CASTTGSGEKLFF; DNA: TGTGCCAGCACCACAGGGTCGGGCGAAAAACTGTTTTTT
size: few; J: TRBJ2-5; D: TRBD1; V: TRBV12-5; CDR3: CASGPGTVEETQYF; DNA: TGTGCTAGTGGCCCTGGGACAGTGGAAGAGACCCAGTACTTC
size: many; J: TRBJ2-7; D: NA; V: TRBV29-1; CDR3: CSVRVDRWSQYF; DNA: TGCAGCGTTCGTGTGGATAGGTGGTCCCAGTACTTC
size: NA; J: TRBJ1-4; D: NA; V: TRBV20-1; CDR3: CSARRGSPNEKLFF; DNA: TGCAGTGCTAGACGGGGCTCCCCGAATGAAAAACTGTTTTTT
size: few; J: TRBJ1-5; D: NA; V: TRBV6-5; CDR3: CASSYRTDSNQPQHF; DNA: TGTGCCAGCAGTTACAGGACAGATAGCAATCAGCCCCAGCATTTT
size: NA; J: TRBJ1-2; D: NA; V: TRBV6-1; CDR3: CASSEGQAADGYTF; DNA: TGTGCCAGCAGTGAAGGACAGGCCGCTGATGGCTACACCTTC
size: NA; J: TRBJ1-1; D: NA; V: TRBV20-1; CDR3: CSADRKLPFGAFF; DNA: TGCAGTGCCGACCGGAAACTCCCGTTCGGGGCTTTCTTT
size: NA; J: TRBJ2-7; D: TRBD2; V: TRBV29-1; CDR3: CSVAKAGDKQYF; DNA: TGCAGCGTCGCGAAAGCGGGGGACAAGCAGTACTTC
size: NA; J: TRBJ2-5; D: NA; V: TRBV20-1; CDR3: CSARRAGETQYF; DNA: TGCAGTGCTAGGCGGGCCGGGGAGACCCAGTACTTC
size: few; J: TRBJ2-5; D: TRBD2; V: TRBV29-1; CDR3: CSVDPSGGWNEQYF; DNA: TGCAGCGTTGATCCTAGCGGGGGGTGGAATGAGCAGTACTTC
size: NA; J: TRBJ2-4; D: NA; V: TRBV5-1; CDR3: CASSPHPAKNIQYF; DNA: TGCGCCAGCAGCCCTCATCCAGCCAAAAACATTCAGTACTTC
size: NA; J: TRBJ1-2; D: NA; V: TRBV29-1; CDR3: CSVATRQSYDYTF; DNA: TGCAGCGTCGCCACGAGGCAGAGCTATGACTACACCTTC
size: NA; J: TRBJ2-1; D: NA; V: TRBV5-1; CDR3: CASRRAYNEQFF; DNA: TGCGCCAGCAGAAGGGCCTACAATGAGCAGTTCTTC
size: NA; J: TRBJ1-2; D: TRBD1; V: TRBV3-1; CDR3: CASSQDLQGAGGYTF; DNA: TGTGCCAGCAGCCAAGATTTACAGGGGGCAGGTGGCTACACCTTC
size: NA; J: TRBJ2-1; D: TRBD2; V: TRBV4-1; CDR3: CASSLPRLAGGYNEQFF; DNA: TGCGCCAGCAGCCTTCCAAGACTAGCGGGGGGTTACAATGAGCAGTTCTTC
size: NA; J: TRBJ2-1; D: NA; V: TRBV5-1; CDR3: CASSLGDVLYNEQFF; DNA: TGCGCCAGCAGCTTAGGGGATGTTCTCTACAATGAGCAGTTCTTC